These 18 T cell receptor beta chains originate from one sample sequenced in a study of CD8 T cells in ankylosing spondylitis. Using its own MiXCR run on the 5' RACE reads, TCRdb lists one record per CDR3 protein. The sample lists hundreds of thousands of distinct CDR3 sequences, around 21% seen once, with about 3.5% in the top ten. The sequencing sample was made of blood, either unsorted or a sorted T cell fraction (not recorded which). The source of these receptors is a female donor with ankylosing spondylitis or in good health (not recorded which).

The CDR3 reads CASSVGRGTDTQYF. The DNA of the CDR3 is TGTGCCAGCAGCGTAGGAAGGGGCACAGATACGCAGTATTTT. The rearrangement uses TRBV9 and TRBJ2-3; D unclear. Germline V gene data show CDR1 as SGDLS and CDR2 as YYNGEE. The CDR3 extends over 14 amino acids. Trimming took 0 bases from V and 1 from J, leaving 6 bases between them.

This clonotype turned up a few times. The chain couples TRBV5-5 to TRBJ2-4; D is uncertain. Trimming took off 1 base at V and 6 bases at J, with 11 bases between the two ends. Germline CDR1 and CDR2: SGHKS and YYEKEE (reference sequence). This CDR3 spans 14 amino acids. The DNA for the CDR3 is TGTGCCAGCAGCTTGCGGCCTCAGCCAAACATTCAGTACTTC. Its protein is CASSLRPQPNIQYF.

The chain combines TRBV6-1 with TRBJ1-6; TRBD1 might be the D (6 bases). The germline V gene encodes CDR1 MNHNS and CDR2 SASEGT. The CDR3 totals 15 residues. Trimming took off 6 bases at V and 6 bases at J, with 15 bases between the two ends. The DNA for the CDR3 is TGTGCCAGCAGCCTAACCGGACAGCCTAATTCACCCCTCCACTTT. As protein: CASSLTGQPNSPLHF.

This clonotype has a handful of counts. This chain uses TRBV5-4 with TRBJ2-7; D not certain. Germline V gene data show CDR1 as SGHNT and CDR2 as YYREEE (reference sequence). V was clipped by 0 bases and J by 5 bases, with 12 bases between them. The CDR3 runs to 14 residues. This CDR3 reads CASSLGVSPHEQYF. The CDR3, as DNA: TGTGCCAGCAGCTTGGGGGTTAGCCCCCACGAGCAGTACTTC.

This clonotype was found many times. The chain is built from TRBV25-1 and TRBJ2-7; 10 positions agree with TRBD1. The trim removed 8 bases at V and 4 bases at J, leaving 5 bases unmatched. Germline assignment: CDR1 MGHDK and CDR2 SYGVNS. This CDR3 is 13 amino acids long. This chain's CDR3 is CASSRQGAYEQYF. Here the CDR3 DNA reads TGTGCCAGCTCCCGACAGGGGGCTTACGAGCAGTACTTC.

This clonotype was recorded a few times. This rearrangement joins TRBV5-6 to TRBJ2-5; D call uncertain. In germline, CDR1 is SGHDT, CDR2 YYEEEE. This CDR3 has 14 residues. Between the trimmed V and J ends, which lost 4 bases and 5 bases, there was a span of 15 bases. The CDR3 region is CASSPKDGWETQYF. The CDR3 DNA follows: TGTGCCAGCAGCCCTAAGGACGGTTGGGAGACCCAGTACTTC.

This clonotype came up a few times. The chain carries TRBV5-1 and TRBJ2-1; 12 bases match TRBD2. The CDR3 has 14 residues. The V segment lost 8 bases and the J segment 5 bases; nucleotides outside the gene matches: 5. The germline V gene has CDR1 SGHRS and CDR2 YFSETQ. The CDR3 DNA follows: TGCGCCAGTAGACTAGCGGGAGATCACAATGAGCAGTTCTTC. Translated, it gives CASRLAGDHNEQFF.

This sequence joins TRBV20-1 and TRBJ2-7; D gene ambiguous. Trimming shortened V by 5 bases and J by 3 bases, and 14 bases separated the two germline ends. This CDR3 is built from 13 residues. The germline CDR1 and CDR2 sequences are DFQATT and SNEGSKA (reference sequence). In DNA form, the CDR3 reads TGCAGTGCTGACCCGGCCGGCGGCTACGAGCAGTACTTC. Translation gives CSADPAGGYEQYF.

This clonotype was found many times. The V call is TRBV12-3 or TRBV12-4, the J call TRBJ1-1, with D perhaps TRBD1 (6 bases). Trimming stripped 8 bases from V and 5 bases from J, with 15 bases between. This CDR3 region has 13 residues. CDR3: CASVDRSRTEAFF. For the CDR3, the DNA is TGTGCCAGCGTGGACAGATCTAGAACTGAAGCTTTCTTT.

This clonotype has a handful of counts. The CDR3 loop reads CSVEAPLSREGYYEQYF. The CDR3 DNA reads TGCAGCGTTGAAGCCCCCCTCTCCAGGGAAGGTTACTACGAGCAGTACTTC. The chain carries TRBV29-1 and TRBJ2-7, with D possibly matching TRBD1 (5 bases). The V gene's germline CDR1 is SQVTM and CDR2 ANQGSEA. Trimming cost V 1 base and J 3 bases, with 22 bases left between them. This CDR3 is built from 17 residues.

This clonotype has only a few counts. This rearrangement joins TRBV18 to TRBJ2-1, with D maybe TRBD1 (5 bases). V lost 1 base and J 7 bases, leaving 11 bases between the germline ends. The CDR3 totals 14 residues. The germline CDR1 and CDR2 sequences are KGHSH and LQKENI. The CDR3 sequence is CASSPLLQGNEQFF. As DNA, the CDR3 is TGTGCCAGCTCACCACTTCTCCAGGGTAATGAGCAGTTCTTC.

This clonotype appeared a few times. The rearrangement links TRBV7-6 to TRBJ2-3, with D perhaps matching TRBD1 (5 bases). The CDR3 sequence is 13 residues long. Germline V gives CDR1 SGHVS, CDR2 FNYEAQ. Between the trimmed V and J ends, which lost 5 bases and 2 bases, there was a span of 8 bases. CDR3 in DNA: TGTGCCAGCAGCAGGGGCCCCACAGATACGCAGTATTTT. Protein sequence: CASSRGPTDTQYF. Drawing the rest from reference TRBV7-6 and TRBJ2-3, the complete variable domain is GAGVSQSPRYKVTKRGQDVALRCDPISGHVSLYWYRQALGQGPEFLTYFNYEAQQDKSGLPNDRFSAERPEGSISTLTIQRTEQRDSAMYRCASSRGPTDTQYFGPGTRLTVL.

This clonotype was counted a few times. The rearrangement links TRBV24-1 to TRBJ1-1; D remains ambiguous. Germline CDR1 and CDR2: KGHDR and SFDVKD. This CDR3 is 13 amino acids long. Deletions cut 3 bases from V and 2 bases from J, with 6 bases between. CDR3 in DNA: TGTGCCACCAGTGATCGGAGAAACACTGAAGCTTTCTTT. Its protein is CATSDRRNTEAFF.

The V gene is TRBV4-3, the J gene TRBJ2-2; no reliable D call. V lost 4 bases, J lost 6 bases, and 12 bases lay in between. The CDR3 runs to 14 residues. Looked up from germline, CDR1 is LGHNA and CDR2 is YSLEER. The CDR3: CASSLFKGSGELFF. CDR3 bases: TGCGCCAGCAGCCTATTTAAGGGTTCCGGGGAGCTGTTTTTT.

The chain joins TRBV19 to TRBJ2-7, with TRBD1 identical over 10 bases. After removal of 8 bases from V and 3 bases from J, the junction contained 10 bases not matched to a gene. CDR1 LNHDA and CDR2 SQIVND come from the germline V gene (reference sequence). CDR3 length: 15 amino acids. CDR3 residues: CASQRTGTGDYEQYF. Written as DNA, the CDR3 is TGTGCCAGTCAACGTACCGGGACAGGGGACTACGAGCAGTACTTC. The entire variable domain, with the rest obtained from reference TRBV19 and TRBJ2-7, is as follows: DGGITQSPKYLFRKEGQNVTLSCEQNLNHDAMYWYRQDPGQGLRLIYYSQIVNDFQKGDIAEGYSVSREKKESFPLTVTSAQKNPTAFYLCASQRTGTGDYEQYFGPGTRLTVT.

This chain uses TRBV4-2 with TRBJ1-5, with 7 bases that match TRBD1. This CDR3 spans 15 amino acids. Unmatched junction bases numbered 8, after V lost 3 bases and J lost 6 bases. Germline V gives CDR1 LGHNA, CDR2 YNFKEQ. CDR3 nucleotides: TGTGCCAGCAGCCAGACGGGACAGCCCTCTCAGCCCCAGCATTTT. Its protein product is CASSQTGQPSQPQHF.

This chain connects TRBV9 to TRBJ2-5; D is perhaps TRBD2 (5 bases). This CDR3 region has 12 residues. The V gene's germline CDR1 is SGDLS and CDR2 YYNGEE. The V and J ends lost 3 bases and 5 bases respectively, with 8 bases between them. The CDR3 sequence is CASSGTFETQYF. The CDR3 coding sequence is TGTGCCAGCAGCGGGACTTTTGAGACCCAGTACTTC.

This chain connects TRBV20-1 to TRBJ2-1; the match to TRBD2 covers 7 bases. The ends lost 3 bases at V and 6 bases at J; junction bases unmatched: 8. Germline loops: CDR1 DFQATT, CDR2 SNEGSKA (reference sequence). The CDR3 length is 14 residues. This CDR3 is CSASAAGNVNEQFF. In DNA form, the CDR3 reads TGCAGTGCTAGTGCAGCGGGAAACGTCAATGAGCAGTTCTTC.